The following is a T cell receptor (beta chain) sequence with its context. In the authors' methods: Counts of nucleated cells, estimated from reference gene primer amplification, were obtained. TCRdb's table, derived via immunoSEQ multiplex PCR, lists solely in-frame clones and lacks some. D and trimming come from the DNA, and the V and J calls and clone size come from that table. The sample shows more than 90,000 clones, around 80% of them seen only once. This sample stems from a study of blood T cell repertoires in COVID-19. This CDR3 is built from 15 residues. The V end was cut by 2 bases, the J end by 5 bases, with 14 bases between. Per the germline V gene, CDR1 is KGHDR and CDR2 is SFDVKD.

This clonotype originated in a man aged 45-60 years with acute or convalescent COVID-19. J is TRBJ2-5 and V is TRBV24-1, with D perhaps matching TRBD1 (6 bases). Material for sequencing was peripheral blood. CDR3 region: CATSDSSRGGETQYF. For the CDR3, the DNA is TGTGCCACCAGTGATTCATCCAGGGGCGGGGAGACCCAGTACTTC.